This T cell receptor beta chain comes out of a study of chronic HIV infection and antiretroviral therapy. In this sample, this clonotype turned up a few times. TCRdb recomputed calls from the 5' RACE reads with MiXCR, one row per CDR3 protein. There are 45,000 to 60,000 distinct CDR3 sequences in the sample; approximately 19% occur only once, and approximately 2.8% lies in the top ten. Germline assignment: CDR1 LGHNA and CDR2 YNFKEQ. The CDR3 runs 15 residues. With 1 base removed from V and 1 base from J, the gap between germline ends came to 10 bases. The chain is built from TRBV4-2 and TRBJ1-1; D remains unclear. This clonotype originated in an adult who had HIV and had not received antiretroviral therapy, or was an uninfected healthy control (not recorded which). The sequenced sample consisted of peripheral blood. As DNA, the CDR3 is TGTGCCAGCAGCCAAGCACACGCTACGAACACTGAAGCTTTCTTT. Its translation: CASSQAHATNTEAFF.